This TCR beta chain came from a study of T cell responses to AZD1222 COVID-19 vaccine (dated by TCRdb to 2020 to 2022). For context, the study as a whole: AZD1222 recipients whose second dose came at about 4 weeks and those whose second dose came at about 12 weeks were combined into one group, since spike-specific TCR depth and breadth did not differ between the two schedules. A total of 233 trial participants underwent TCR sequencing, of whom approximately 200 had received two doses of AZD1222 and 26 had received two doses of the MenACWY control vaccine. Trial participants were enrolled by age into subgroups of 18-55, 56-69 and 70-plus years, and around 150, 28 and 57 TCR-sequenced participants, respectively, were included in these subgroups. The paper as a whole reports these results and caveats: The vaccine-associated CD4 TCRs covered the entire spike protein, and the dominant responses fell in regions 160-218 and 743-854. Reportedly, close to half of the unique spike-specific TCRs recognized epitopes lying outside the regions that are mutated in the B.1.351 and B.1.1.7 variants. The 56-69-year group was small, and its depth increase did not reach significance, likely because of low power. Conclusions about previously exposed vaccinees are limited because only a handful of AZD1222 recipients were SARS-CoV-2 seropositive at baseline. No day 14 peak-response samples were available, so repertoires were characterized only after the peak T cell response. After two AZD1222 doses, spike-specific TCR breadth and depth were significantly higher than at day 0 and than in MenACWY recipients. Participants were mostly white British and included more females than males, and it was suggested by the authors that clonal diversity may have been underestimated.

In regard to this clone: Its antigen is still unknown. The sample holds no much larger clone one base away, and base qualities are not on file.

This specimen's time point label, interpreted: baseline before first vaccination. Vaccinee samples were obtained from the UK trials COV001 and COV002, which included a single-blind randomized controlled phase 2/3 trial of AZD1222 (ChAdOx1 nCoV-19) in healthy adults. For TCRbeta chain sequencing, PBMC samples from trial participants were taken at day 0 and at day 28 after the second dose. The CDR3 regions of human TCRbeta chains were analyzed by immunosequencing. The authors' pipeline ran thus. TCRs in the repertoires were compared against a reference library of SARS-CoV-2-specific TCRs that had been generated with the MIRA antigen-specificity platform. Breadth meant the fraction of unique TCRs that were SARS-CoV-2-associated, whereas depth meant the fraction of total T cells that were SARS-CoV-2-associated. Each spike-specific TCR was assigned to its reactive spike region and to a CD4 or CD8 class using the MIRA data. Log10-transformed breadth and depth values were compared by one-way ANOVA with Sidak's multiple comparisons tests. The immuneACCESS repertoire file appears here via TCRdb, limited to in-frame rearrangements. These files lack a portion of the clones; in checked studies, under half of the deficit traces to unresolved V genes, and the cause of the others is not known. The DNA was the basis for D and trimming; V, J and clone size are from that table. The sample table records over 55,000 clones; 65% to 85% of these occur just once. Roughly 7.3% of the sample comes from the top ten.

The CDR3, from cysteine to phenylalanine, totals 16 residues. Only the CDR3 region is kept as DNA, spanning 48 bases read in frame from base 1. Unmatched junction bases come to 14, with V trimmed by 3 bases and J by 4 bases. In the germline V gene (reference sequence), CDR1 corresponds to GTSNPN and CDR2 to SVGIG. This receptor was identified in an adult in good health. Recombination linked TRBV30 to TRBJ1-1; the central 7 bases match TRBD1. The sequencing used peripheral blood, collected on day 0 of AZD1222 vaccination. CDR3 protein: CAWRKTLLRGGTEAFF. The sequence in DNA is TGTGCCTGGAGAAAAACCCTCCTCAGGGGGGGCACTGAAGCTTTCTTT.